This T cell receptor (beta chain) appears in the sequencing data of a study of identical twins. MiXCR, applied by TCRdb to the 5' RACE reads, yields one record per CDR3 protein. The sample yields about 340,000 distinct CDR3 sequences, roughly an eighth seen once. These same data were also listed under a study on yellow fever vaccine responses in identical twins. Per that paper: Vaccine T cell responses of twins reportedly seemed partly convergent and partly personalized.

The sequencing sample was made of CD8+ T cells sorted from blood. The sequence was obtained from a woman aged 18-35 years in good health.

The CDR3 DNA reads as TGCGCCAGCAGTCTTCTAGACTGGCAGGACGAGCAGTACTTC. This sequence encodes CASSLLDWQDEQYF. The V call is TRBV4-1, the J call TRBJ2-7; D remains unclear. The CDR3 has 14 amino acids. Germline CDR1 is MGHRA and CDR2 is YSYEKL. V dropped 6 bases and J dropped 5 bases, with 17 bases sitting between them.